The sequence of this TCR beta chain was determined in a study of T cells in Graves' hyperthyroidism and ophthalmopathy. Study at large: Peripheral blood was obtained at initial diagnosis, preceding any treatment.

The PBMCs studied were ones that came from about 9.9 ml fresh peripheral blood. RNA transcripts served as the template for amplifying TCR beta CDR3 regions. A set of HTBI primers served as the primers for a first-round RT-PCR of the TCR CDR3. TCRdb ran MiXCR on the multiplex PCR reads and lists one entry per CDR3 protein. Among 500,000 to 750,000 distinct CDR3 sequences, 15% to 18% were seen once, and the ten largest hold approximately 7%. This CDR3 is built from 11 residues. Trimming removed 6 bases from V and 8 bases from J, with 7 bases in between. Study-level findings and limits: In validation, the model predicted ophthalmopathy. These predictions came a median about 6.2 months before onset. Blood also held most thyroid clonotypes expanded beyond 0.001.

This clonotype came up a few times. What it binds is unknown. The J gene is TRBJ2-2, the V gene TRBV12-3 or TRBV12-4; D is unresolved. This sequence originates from a woman aged 25-40 years with Graves' hyperthyroidism. The sequenced sample was blood. The CDR3 spells CASRTVGELFF. The DNA for the CDR3 is TGTGCCAGCAGAACTGTAGGGGAGCTGTTTTTT.